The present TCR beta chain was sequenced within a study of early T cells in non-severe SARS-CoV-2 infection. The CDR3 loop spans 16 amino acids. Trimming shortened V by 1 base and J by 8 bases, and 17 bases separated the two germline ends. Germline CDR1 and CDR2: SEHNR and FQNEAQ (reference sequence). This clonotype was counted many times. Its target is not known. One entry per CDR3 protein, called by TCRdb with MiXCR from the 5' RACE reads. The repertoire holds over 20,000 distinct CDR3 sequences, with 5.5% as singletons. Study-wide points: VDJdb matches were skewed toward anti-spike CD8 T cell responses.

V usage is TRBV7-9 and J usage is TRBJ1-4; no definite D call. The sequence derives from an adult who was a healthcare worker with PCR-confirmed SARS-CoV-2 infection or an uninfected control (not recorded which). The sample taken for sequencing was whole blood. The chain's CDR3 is CASSLDLGKEGEKLFF. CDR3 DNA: TGTGCCAGCAGCTTAGACCTGGGGAAAGAAGGCGAAAAACTGTTTTTT. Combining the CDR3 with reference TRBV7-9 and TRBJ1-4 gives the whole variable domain DTGVSQNPRHKITKRGQNVTFRCDPISEHNRLYWYRQTLGQGPEFLTYFQNEAQLEKSRLLSDRFSAERPKGSFSTLEIQRTEQGDSAMYLCASSLDLGKEGEKLFFGSGTQLSVL.